This T cell receptor (beta chain) was sequenced in a study of cytomegalovirus exposure and HLA in healthy donors. The PCR used 60 Vbeta and 13 Jbeta primers. TCRdb's copy holds only in-frame clones and misses some; the assay was immunoSEQ multiplex PCR. The sample shows roughly 13,000 clones, 55% to 75% of them seen only once. Despite likely unrecorded immune exposures, the donors were nominally healthy at the time of sampling. Concerning this clone: As yet, its antigen is unknown.

Study-level results: Researchers reported from a later analysis that most CMV-associated TCR beta chains appeared HLA-restricted. Cytomegalovirus association was listed for about 160 TCR beta chains. Upon later analysis, TCR association rates were observed to vary by HLA locus, being highest for DRB1 and lowest for HLA-C.

Germline V gene data show CDR1 as SGHVS and CDR2 as FNYEAQ. This CDR3 has 11 amino acids. With 2 bases removed from V and 10 bases from J, the gap between germline ends came to 6 bases. Sequencing was performed on PBMCs. This receptor was obtained from a woman aged 50 to 60 in good health and CMV-seropositive. The J gene is TRBJ2-1, the V gene TRBV7-6, with unresolved D. The CDR3 loop is CASSLNLEQFF. The CDR3 DNA sequence: TGTGCCAGCAGCTTAAACCTAGAGCAGTTCTTC.